The rows below give T cell receptor beta chains drawn from one sample of a study of T cells in localized non-small cell lung cancer. Only in-frame clones appear in the TCRdb table, and some are missing; sequencing was by immunoSEQ multiplex PCR. Of approximately 12,000 clones listed, about 85% are singletons. Sequenced material: peripheral blood, taken before any cancer treatment. Receptors were obtained from a male donor aged 60 or older with stage I lung adenocarcinoma. The CDR3 runs from the conserved cysteine through the conserved F or W. D genes are given only for firm matches. Clone size appears in some rows only: once, few, many, or a class for an expanded clone.

J,V,D,size,DNA,CDR3
TRBJ1-2,TRBV21-1,-,-,TGTGCCAGCAGCACACTACGCGGTGAGTATGGCTACACCTTC,CASSTLRGEYGYTF
TRBJ1-2,TRBV2,TRBD1,medium-sized,TGTGCCAGCAGGGACCCCGGGACAGTAATCTATGGCTACACCTTC,CASRDPGTVIYGYTF
TRBJ1-5,TRBV27,TRBD1,few,TGTGCCAGCAAATTACAGGGGGCTGAGCCCCAGCATTTT,CASKLQGAEPQHF
TRBJ1-3,TRBV30,TRBD1,-,TGTGCCTGCCGACAGGGATCTGGAAACACCATATATTTT,CACRQGSGNTIYF
TRBJ1-1,TRBV18,-,-,TGTGCCAGCTCACAACTTCTAGGTTTAAGGGGGGGCACTGAAGCTTTCTTT,CASSQLLGLRGGTEAFF
TRBJ2-3,TRBV18,-,-,TGTGCCAGCTCACCACTTGGGGGGCAAACGGATACGCAGTATTTT,CASSPLGGQTDTQYF
TRBJ2-1,TRBV30,TRBD1,-,TGTGCATCCGGGACAGTTAACAATGAGCAGTTCTTC,CASGTVNNEQFF
TRBJ2-3,TRBV30,-,-,TGTGCCTGGACCCTCGGAGATACGCAGTATTTT,CAWTLGDTQYF
TRBJ1-2,TRBV6-1,-,-,TGTGCCAGCAGTGAATCTCGGTATGGCTACACCTTC,CASSESRYGYTF
TRBJ2-5,TRBV28,TRBD2,-,TGTGCCAGCAGTTTTTCCGGGAGGGAGACCCAGTACTTC,CASSFSGRETQYF
TRBJ1-6,TRBV4-3,TRBD1,once,TGCGCCAGCAGCCACTCAGGGGGGGGCAATTCACCCCTCCACTTT,CASSHSGGGNSPLHF
TRBJ1-6,TRBV9,-,-,TGTGCCAGCAGCGTAGGGGGTTTCAATTCACCCCTCCACTTT,CASSVGGFNSPLHF
TRBJ1-5,TRBV21-1,-,-,TGTGCCAACCCAACACAGTTCAATCAGCCCCAGCATTTT,CANPTQFNQPQHF
TRBJ2-6,TRBV28,-,-,TGTGCCAGCAGTACCCAAGGCTCTGGGGCCAACGTCCTGACTTTC,CASSTQGSGANVLTF
TRBJ1-2,TRBV15,-,-,TGTGCCACCAGCAGTTCAGGGAACTATGGCTACACCTTC,CATSSSGNYGYTF
TRBJ2-5,TRBV5-1,-,-,TGCGCCAGCAGCTTAGAGGGGTCCGAGACCCAGTACTTC,CASSLEGSETQYF
TRBJ1-5,TRBV21-1,-,once,TGTGCCAGCAGCAAGACACCGGAGGGGCGCAATCAGCCCCAGCATTTT,CASSKTPEGRNQPQHF
TRBJ1-4,TRBV6-6,-,-,TGTGCCAGCACCCAGTGGCCTAATGAAAAACTGTTTTTT,CASTQWPNEKLFF
TRBJ1-2,TRBV29-1,-,-,TGCAGCGCAGACGACGGAATCGACTATGGCTACACCTTC,CSADDGIDYGYTF
TRBJ2-3,TRBV6-5,-,-,TGTGCCAGCAGTCTAGGATTCAGGCAGTATTTT,CASSLGFRQYF
TRBJ2-5,TRBV7-2,-,once,TGTGCCAGCAGCGCGAGTGCAAGTTGGGAGACCCAGTACTTC,CASSASASWETQYF
TRBJ1-2,TRBV7-2,-,-,TGTGCCAGCAGCGATAGACAGCGCCTAGGGGGCTACACCTTC,CASSDRQRLGGYTF
TRBJ1-1,TRBV6-1,TRBD1,-,TGTGCCAGCACTGAAACCCTGGGACAGGGGAACACTGAAGCTTTCTTT,CASTETLGQGNTEAFF
TRBJ2-7,TRBV21-1,-,-,TGTGCCAGCAGCAATTCTTACGGCCCGGGACACCCCTCCTACGAGCAGTACTTC,CASSNSYGPGHPSYEQYF
TRBJ2-7,TRBV5-1,TRBD2,-,TGCGCCAGCAGCTTTTCTAGCGGTGGCGCCTACGAGCAGTACTTC,CASSFSSGGAYEQYF
TRBJ1-3,TRBV30,-,-,TGTGCCTGGAGTGTGGCAGGGAGAAACACCATATATTTT,CAWSVAGRNTIYF
TRBJ2-3,TRBV7-9,TRBD2,-,TGTGCCAGCAGCCTCCGCGGGGGGGCAGATACGCAGTATTTT,CASSLRGGADTQYF
TRBJ2-5,TRBV5-1,-,-,TGCGCCAGCAGCTTGAGCCCAGAAGAGACCCAGTACTTC,CASSLSPEETQYF
TRBJ2-3,TRBV11-2,-,-,TGTGCCAGCAGCTTACAGCCAACTAGCACAGATACGCAGTATTTT,CASSLQPTSTDTQYF
TRBJ2-7,TRBV6-6,-,-,TGTGCCAGCAGCCCCAGGAGCGGCTCCTACGAGCAGTACTTC,CASSPRSGSYEQYF
TRBJ2-1,TRBV5-1,-,-,TGCGCCAGCAGCTTGGGGTCAGGAGGCAATGAGCAGTTCTTC,CASSLGSGGNEQFF
TRBJ2-7,TRBV29-1,TRBD1,-,TGCAGCGTTGATGGGCAGGGGGCTGGCGAGCAGTACTTC,CSVDGQGAGEQYF
TRBJ2-6,TRBV7-9,-,-,TGTGCCAGCAGCTTACTTTTTAGCGACACCAACTCTGGGGCCAACGTCCTGACTTTC,CASSLLFSDTNSGANVLTF
TRBJ2-7,TRBV19,-,-,TGTGCCAGTAGTAAGAACCCTTACACAGGGAGAAGTTACGAGCAGTACTTC,CASSKNPYTGRSYEQYF
TRBJ1-1,TRBV7-9,TRBD1,-,TGTGCCAGCAGCCACTTGGACAGGGGCGAGGAAGCTTTCTTT,CASSHLDRGEEAFF
TRBJ1-1,TRBV6-6,-,-,TGTGCCAGCAGTTCCCGGGACGGGGGAAAATTGGAAGCTTTCTTT,CASSSRDGGKLEAFF
TRBJ1-1,TRBV11-2,-,-,TGTGCCAGCAGCTTCGGCGGGGGGAACACTGAAGCTTTCTTT,CASSFGGGNTEAFF
TRBJ1-4,TRBV30,-,-,TGTGCCTGGAGTGAAGTCAGGGGCGAAAAACTGTTTTTT,CAWSEVRGEKLFF
TRBJ1-1,TRBV28,-,-,TGTGCCAGCAGTTTCAGGGACACTGAAGCTTTCTTT,CASSFRDTEAFF
TRBJ2-1,TRBV9,-,-,TGTGCCAGCAGCCCCCACTCTCCGCTACTTCGGGATGAGCAGTTCTTC,CASSPHSPLLRDEQFF
TRBJ1-4,TRBV7-2,TRBD1,-,TGTGCCAGCAGCTTCATGACAGGGGATGATGAAAAACTGTTTTTT,CASSFMTGDDEKLFF
TRBJ2-5,TRBV9,-,-,TGTGCCAGCAGCGTAGATAGCGTGGGGTTCGGAGAGACCCAGTACTTC,CASSVDSVGFGETQYF
TRBJ2-3,TRBV4-2,TRBD2,-,TGTGCCAGCAGCCCCCCAACCGGCGGGGACTATATAGATACGCAGTATTTT,CASSPPTGGDYIDTQYF
TRBJ1-3,TRBV6-5,-,-,TGTGCCAGCAGTTACGACAGCCCCTACTCAACCATATATTTT,CASSYDSPYSTIYF
TRBJ1-4,TRBV2,-,-,TGTGCCAGCATTAAGGGGACGGATGAAAAACTGTTTTTT,CASIKGTDEKLFF
TRBJ2-1,TRBV19,-,-,TGTGCCAGTAGTCCCCCTCGATCAAGGAGCTCCTACAATGAGCAGTTCTTC,CASSPPRSRSSYNEQFF
TRBJ2-3,TRBV6-5,-,-,TGTGCCACGAACAGGGAGCGGTGGGGCACAGATACGCAGTATTTT,CATNRERWGTDTQYF